The clone carrying this TCR beta chain appeared many times. RNA transcripts served as the template for amplifying TCR beta CDR3 regions. First-round RT-PCR with HTBI primers amplified the TCR CDR3 region. TCRdb ran MiXCR on the multiplex PCR reads and lists one entry per CDR3 protein. This table has just over 550,000 distinct CDR3 sequences, approximately 44% appearing once. The data are from a study of T cells in Graves' hyperthyroidism and ophthalmopathy. The CDR3 sequence is 13 residues long. CDR1 is SQVTM, CDR2 ANQGSEA, per germline. With 5 bases removed from V and 4 bases from J, the gap between germline ends came to 12 bases.

The V and J genes are TRBV29-1 and TRBJ1-5, with no clear D. The sequence came from a young woman with Graves' hyperthyroidism. The material sequenced was peripheral blood or thyroid tissue (not recorded which). CDR3 coding DNA: TGCAGCGTTTCCCATTCGGGAAATCAGCCCCAGCATTTT. It codes for CSVSHSGNQPQHF.